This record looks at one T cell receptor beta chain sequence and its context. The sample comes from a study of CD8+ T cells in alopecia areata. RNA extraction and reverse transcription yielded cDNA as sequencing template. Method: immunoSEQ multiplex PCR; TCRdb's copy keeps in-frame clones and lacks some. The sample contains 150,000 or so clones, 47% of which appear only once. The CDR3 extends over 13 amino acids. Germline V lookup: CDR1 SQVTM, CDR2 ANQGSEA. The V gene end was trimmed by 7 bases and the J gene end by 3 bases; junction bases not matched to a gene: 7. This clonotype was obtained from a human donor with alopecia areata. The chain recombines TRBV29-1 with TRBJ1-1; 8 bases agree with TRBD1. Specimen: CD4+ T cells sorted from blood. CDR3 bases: TGCAGCGCCTGGGGACAGGCCCACACTGAAGCTTTCTTT. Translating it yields CSAWGQAHTEAFF.